These 6 T cell receptor delta chains came from one sample sequenced in a study of gamma-delta T cells after stem cell transplantation. TCRdb re-called the RT-PCR reads with CATT. The table lists fewer than 3,000 delta-chain clones, around 4.5% of them singletons. Sequencing used gamma-delta T cells. These TCRs come from a human donor. It is not recorded whose cells these are; they may come from a transplant donor.

For this clone: A far larger clone is just one base off, so this is likely a read error. The gene calls are TRDV2 and TRDJ1; 12 bases map to TRDD3. This CDR3 spans 17 amino acids. Germline CDR1 GEAIGNYY, CDR2 EKD. CDR3 nucleotide sequence: TGTGCCTGTGGCACCTTGAGTACTGGGGGATACAACGATAAACTCATCTTT. This gives the protein CACGTLSTGGYNDKLIF.

This clone has a handful of counts. TCRdb shows a much larger clone's protein in place of this DNA's translation, and the two differ at residue 6, likely through a read error; the protein shown is translated from the DNA. The chain carries TRDV2 and TRDJ1, with 13 nucleotides matching TRDD3. V lost 2 bases to trimming and J lost 2 bases; unmatched junction nucleotides: 10. Germline CDR1 GEAIGNYY, CDR2 EKD. This CDR3 has 18 residues. The CDR3 region is CACDIFTGGYGRTDKLIF. CDR3 nucleotide sequence: TGTGCCTGTGACATTTTCACTGGGGGATACGGTCGGACCGATAAACTCATCTTT.

Only a few counts were recorded for this clone. This sequence joins TRDV2 and TRDJ1; 12 positions agree with TRDD3. V lost 3 bases and J lost 4; bases outside the gene matches: 5. CDR1 and CDR2 from the germline V gene are GEAIGNYY and EKD. This CDR3 is built from 15 residues. This CDR3 reads CACDPLGDTVDKLIF. CDR3 nucleotides: TGTGCCTGTGACCCTCTGGGGGATACGGTCGATAAACTCATCTTT.

In this sample, this clone is medium-sized. Other DNA sequences from this sample encode an identical CDR3 as well. This chain uses TRDV2 with TRDJ1, with a possible D match to TRDD3 (6 bases). V gave up 0 bases and J gave up 0 bases, with 16 bases separating them. The length of the CDR3 is 17 residues. The germline V gene encodes CDR1 GEAIGNYY and CDR2 EKD. The CDR3 region has the DNA TGTGCCTGTGACACCGTTTTGGGGATCCGGTACACCGATAAACTCATCTTT. Translation gives CACDTVLGIRYTDKLIF.

Worth noting for this clone: For this DNA, TCRdb reports the protein of a much larger clone, which diverges at residue 5, most likely from a read error; the protein presented here is translated directly from the DNA. The chain recombines TRDV2 with TRDJ1, with 13 bases lining up with TRDD3. The V gene end was trimmed by 0 bases and the J gene end by 0 bases; junction bases not matched to a gene: 6. The germline V gene encodes CDR1 GEAIGNYY and CDR2 EKD. The CDR3 totals 18 residues. The CDR3 coding sequence is TGTGCCTGTGACACCGTACTGGGGGATACGCAGTACACCGATAAACTCATCTTT. As protein: CACDTVLGDTQYTDKLIF.

This clone showed up just a few times. The V call is TRDV2, the J call TRDJ1; D is perhaps TRDD3 (6 bases). This CDR3 comprises 16 residues. Germline V CDR1 and CDR2: GEAIGNYY, EKD. V shed 3 bases and J shed 2 bases, with 18 bases lying between them. The CDR3 coding sequence is TGTGCCTGTGACGCCGTGGGGGTCAGGGGGACCGATAAACTCATCTTT. As protein: CACDAVGVRGTDKLIF.